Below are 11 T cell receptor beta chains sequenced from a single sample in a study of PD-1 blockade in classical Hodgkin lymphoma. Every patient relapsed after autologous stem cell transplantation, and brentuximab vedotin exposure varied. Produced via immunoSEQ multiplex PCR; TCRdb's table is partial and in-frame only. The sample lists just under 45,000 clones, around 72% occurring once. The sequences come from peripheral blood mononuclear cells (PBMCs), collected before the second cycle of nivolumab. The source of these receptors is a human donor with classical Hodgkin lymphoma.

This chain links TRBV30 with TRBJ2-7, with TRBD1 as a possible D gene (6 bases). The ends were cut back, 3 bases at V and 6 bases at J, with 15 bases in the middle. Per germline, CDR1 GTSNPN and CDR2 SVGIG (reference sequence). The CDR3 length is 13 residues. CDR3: CAWRDSLLGEQYF. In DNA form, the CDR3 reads TGTGCCTGGAGGGACAGCCTTCTTGGCGAGCAGTACTTC.

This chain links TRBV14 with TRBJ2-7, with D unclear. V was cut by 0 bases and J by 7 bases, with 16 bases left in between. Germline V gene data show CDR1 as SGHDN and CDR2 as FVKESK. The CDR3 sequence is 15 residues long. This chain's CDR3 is CASSQEDPMYEEQYF. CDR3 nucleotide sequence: TGTGCCAGCAGCCAAGAAGACCCCATGTATGAAGAGCAGTACTTC.

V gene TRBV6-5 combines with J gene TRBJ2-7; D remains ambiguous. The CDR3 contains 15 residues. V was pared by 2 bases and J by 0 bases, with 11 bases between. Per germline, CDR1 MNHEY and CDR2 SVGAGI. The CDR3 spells CASSYQPLDSYEQYF. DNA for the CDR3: TGTGCCAGCAGTTACCAACCTCTAGACTCCTACGAGCAGTACTTC.

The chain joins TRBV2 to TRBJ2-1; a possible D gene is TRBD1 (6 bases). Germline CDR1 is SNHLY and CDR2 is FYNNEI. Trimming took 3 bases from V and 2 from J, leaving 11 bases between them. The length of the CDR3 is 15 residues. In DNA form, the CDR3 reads TGTGCCAGCAGTGAGGGGGCAGCTACCTACAATGAGCAGTTCTTC. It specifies CASSEGAATYNEQFF.

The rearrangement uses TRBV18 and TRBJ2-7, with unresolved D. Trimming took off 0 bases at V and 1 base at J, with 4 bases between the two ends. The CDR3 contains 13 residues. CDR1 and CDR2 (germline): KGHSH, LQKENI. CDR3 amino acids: CASSPPESYEQYF. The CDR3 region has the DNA TGTGCCAGCTCACCACCAGAGTCCTACGAGCAGTACTTC.

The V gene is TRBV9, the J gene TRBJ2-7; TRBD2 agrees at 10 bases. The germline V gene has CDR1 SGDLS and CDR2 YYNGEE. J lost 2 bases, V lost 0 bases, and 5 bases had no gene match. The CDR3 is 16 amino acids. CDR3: CASSVVGTSVTYEQYF. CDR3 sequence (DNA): TGTGCCAGCAGCGTAGTGGGGACTAGCGTTACCTACGAGCAGTACTTC.

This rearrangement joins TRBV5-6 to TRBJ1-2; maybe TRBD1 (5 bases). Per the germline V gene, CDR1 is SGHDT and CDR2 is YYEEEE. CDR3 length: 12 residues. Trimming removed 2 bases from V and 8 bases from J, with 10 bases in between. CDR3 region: CASSLPGYGYTF. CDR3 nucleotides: TGTGCCAGCAGCTTACCAGGGTACGGCTACACCTTC.

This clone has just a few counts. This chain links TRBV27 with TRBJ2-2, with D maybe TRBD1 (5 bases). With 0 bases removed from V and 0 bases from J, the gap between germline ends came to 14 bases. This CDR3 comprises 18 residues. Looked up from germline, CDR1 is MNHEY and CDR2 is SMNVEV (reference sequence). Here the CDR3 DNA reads TGTGCCAGCAGTTTATCGATGGGGCAGGCCGCGAACACCGGGGAGCTGTTTTTT. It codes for CASSLSMGQAANTGELFF.

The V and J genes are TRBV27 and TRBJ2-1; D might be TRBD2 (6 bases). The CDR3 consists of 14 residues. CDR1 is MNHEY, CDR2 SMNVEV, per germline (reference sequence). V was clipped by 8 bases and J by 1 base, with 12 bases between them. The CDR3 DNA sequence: TGTGCCAGCCGAGAGGAGGGTTCCTACAATGAGCAGTTCTTC. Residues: CASREEGSYNEQFF.

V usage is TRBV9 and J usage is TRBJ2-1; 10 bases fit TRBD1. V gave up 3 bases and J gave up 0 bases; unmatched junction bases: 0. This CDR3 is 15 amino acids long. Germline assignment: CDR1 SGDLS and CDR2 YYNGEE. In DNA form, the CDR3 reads TGTGCCAGCAGCGGGGACAGGGGCTCCTACAATGAGCAGTTCTTC. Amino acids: CASSGDRGSYNEQFF.

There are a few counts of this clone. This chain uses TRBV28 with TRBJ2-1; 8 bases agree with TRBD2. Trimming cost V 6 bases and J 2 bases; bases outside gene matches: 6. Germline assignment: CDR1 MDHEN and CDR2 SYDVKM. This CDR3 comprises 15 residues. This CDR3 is CASRQRGGPYNEQFF. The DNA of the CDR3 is TGTGCCAGCAGACAACGGGGGGGCCCCTACAATGAGCAGTTCTTC.